The present T cell receptor beta chain was sequenced within a study of radiotherapy plus CTLA-4 blockade in lung cancer. Whole-study context: Disease control was seen in around 31% of patients, objective responses in 18%.

Using immunoSEQ multiplex PCR, the repertoire was profiled, and TCRdb retains in-frame clones only, with some absent. Here the sample spans about 59,000 clones, about 70% being singletons. Germline CDR1 reads LNHDA; CDR2 reads SQIVND (reference sequence). V gave up 6 bases and J gave up 7 bases, with 18 bases separating them. This CDR3 has 15 amino acids. This clone showed up just a few times. Chemo-refractory metastatic non-small-cell lung cancer patients underwent focal radiation alongside CTLA-4 blockade with ipilimumab. This chain links TRBV19 with TRBJ1-4; D is unclear. The clonotype originates from a human donor with non-small cell lung cancer whose response to radiotherapy plus ipilimumab could not be evaluated. This material consisted of peripheral blood, taken from a patient treated with radiotherapy plus ipilimumab. This CDR3 reads CASSPHSHLREKLFF. The DNA of the CDR3 is TGTGCCAGTAGCCCCCACTCTCATCTTCGTGAAAAACTGTTTTTT.